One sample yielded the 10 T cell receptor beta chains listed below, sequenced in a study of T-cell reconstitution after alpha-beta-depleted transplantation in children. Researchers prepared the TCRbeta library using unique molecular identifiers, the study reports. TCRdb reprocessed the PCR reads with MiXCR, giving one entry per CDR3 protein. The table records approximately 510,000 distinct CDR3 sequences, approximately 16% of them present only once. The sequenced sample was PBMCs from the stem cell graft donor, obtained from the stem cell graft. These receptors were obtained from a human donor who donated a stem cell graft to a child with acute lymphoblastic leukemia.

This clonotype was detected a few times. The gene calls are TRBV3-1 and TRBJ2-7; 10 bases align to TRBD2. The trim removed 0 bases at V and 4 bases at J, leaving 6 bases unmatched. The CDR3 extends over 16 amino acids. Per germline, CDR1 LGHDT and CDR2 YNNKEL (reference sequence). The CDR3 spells CASSQEPLAGVYEQYF. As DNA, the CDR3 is TGTGCCAGCAGCCAAGAGCCCCTAGCGGGAGTGTACGAGCAGTACTTC.

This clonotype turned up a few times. The CDR3 region has the DNA TGTGCCATCAGTGAGTCAGAGTACAATGAGCAGTTCTTC. It codes for CAISESEYNEQFF. The chain links TRBV10-3 to TRBJ2-1, with D uncertain. CDR3 length: 13 amino acids. V was trimmed by 0 bases and J by 4 bases, leaving 4 bases between them. Per the germline V gene, CDR1 is ENHRY and CDR2 is SYGVKD.

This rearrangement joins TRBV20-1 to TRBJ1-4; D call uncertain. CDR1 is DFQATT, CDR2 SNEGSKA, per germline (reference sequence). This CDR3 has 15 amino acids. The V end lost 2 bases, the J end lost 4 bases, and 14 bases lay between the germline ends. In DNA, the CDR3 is TGCAGTGCTAGAAAGTCCGGGCATTTTAATGAAAAACTGTTTTTT. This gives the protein CSARKSGHFNEKLFF.

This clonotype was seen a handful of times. CDR3 sequence (DNA): TGTGCCAGCAGCCTGGGGGCTGACTTATACGAGCAGTACTTC. As protein: CASSLGADLYEQYF. The chain recombines TRBV11-2 with TRBJ2-7; possible D gene TRBD1, 6 bases. Per germline, CDR1 SGHAT and CDR2 FQNNGV. V lost 5 bases, J lost 4 bases, and 15 bases lay in between. This CDR3 has 14 residues.

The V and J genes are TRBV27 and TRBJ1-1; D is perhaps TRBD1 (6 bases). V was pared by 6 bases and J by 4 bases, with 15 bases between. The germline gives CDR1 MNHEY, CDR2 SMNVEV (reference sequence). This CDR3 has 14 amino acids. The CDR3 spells CASRQTGRGTEAFF. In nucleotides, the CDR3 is TGTGCCAGCAGACAGACAGGTCGGGGCACTGAAGCTTTCTTT.

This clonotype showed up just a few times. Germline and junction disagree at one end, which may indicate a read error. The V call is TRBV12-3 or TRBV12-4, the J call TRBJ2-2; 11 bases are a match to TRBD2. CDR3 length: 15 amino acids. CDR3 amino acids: CASRLAGGDTGELFF. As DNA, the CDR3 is TGTGCCAGCAGGTTAGCGGGAGGGGACACCGGGGAGCTGTTTTTT.

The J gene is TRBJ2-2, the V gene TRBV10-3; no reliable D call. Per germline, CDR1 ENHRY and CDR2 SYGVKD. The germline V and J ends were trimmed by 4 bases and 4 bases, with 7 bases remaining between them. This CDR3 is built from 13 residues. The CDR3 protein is CAISGGSTGELFF. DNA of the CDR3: TGTGCCATCAGTGGAGGAAGCACCGGGGAGCTGTTTTTT.

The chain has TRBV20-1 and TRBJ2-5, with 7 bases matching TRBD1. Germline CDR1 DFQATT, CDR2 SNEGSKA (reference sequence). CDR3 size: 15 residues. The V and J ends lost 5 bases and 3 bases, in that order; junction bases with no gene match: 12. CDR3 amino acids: CSAGHRGVREETQYF. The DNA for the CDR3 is TGCAGTGCTGGCCACAGGGGCGTACGGGAAGAGACCCAGTACTTC.

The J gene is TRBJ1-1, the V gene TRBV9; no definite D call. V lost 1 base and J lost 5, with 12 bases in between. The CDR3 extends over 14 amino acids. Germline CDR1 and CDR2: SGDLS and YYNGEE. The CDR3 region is CASSVPGTMTEAFF. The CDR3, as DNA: TGTGCCAGCAGCGTACCGGGAACTATGACTGAAGCTTTCTTT.

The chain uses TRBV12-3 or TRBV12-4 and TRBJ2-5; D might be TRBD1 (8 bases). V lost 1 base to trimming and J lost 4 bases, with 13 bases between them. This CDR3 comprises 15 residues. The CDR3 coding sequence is TGTGCCAGCAGTTTAGGCACAGGGGGGGCAGAGACCCAGTACTTC. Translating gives CASSLGTGGAETQYF.